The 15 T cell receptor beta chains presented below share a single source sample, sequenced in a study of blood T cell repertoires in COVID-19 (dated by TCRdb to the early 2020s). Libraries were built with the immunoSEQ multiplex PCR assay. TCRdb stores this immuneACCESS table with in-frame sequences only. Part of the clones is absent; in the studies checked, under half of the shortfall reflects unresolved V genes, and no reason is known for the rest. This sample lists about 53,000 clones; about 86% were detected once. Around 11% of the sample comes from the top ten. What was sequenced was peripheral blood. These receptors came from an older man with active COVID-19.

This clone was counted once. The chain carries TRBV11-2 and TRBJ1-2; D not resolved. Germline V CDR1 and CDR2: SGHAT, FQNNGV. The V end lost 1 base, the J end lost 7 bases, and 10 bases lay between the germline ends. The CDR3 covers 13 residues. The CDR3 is CASSLGHGGGYTF. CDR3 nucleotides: TGTGCCAGCAGCTTAGGCCACGGTGGTGGCTACACCTTC.

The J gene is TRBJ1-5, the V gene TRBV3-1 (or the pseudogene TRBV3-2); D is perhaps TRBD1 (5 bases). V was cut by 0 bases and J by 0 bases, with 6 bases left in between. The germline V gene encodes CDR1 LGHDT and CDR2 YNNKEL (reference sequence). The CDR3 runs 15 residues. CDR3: CASSQDRGSNQPQHF. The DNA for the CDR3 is TGTGCCAGCAGCCAAGATAGGGGTAGCAATCAGCCCCAGCATTTT.

The CDR3 loop reads CASSSTGGAATGELFF. In nucleotides, the CDR3 is TGTGCCAGCAGTTCTACAGGGGGCGCGGCCACCGGGGAGCTGTTTTTT. The genes are TRBV6-2 or TRBV6-3 and TRBJ2-2; 9 positions agree with TRBD1. Germline V gives CDR1 MNHEY, CDR2 SVGEGT. The V gene end was trimmed by 4 bases and the J gene end by 4 bases; junction bases not matched to a gene: 7. This CDR3 is 16 amino acids long.

The CDR3 DNA sequence: TGTGCCAGCAGCCGCCCCAGGGGACCGAACACTGAAGCTTTCTTT. As protein: CASSRPRGPNTEAFF. The chain is built from TRBV11-3 and TRBJ1-1, with D perhaps TRBD1 (6 bases). Between the trimmed V and J ends, which lost 5 bases and 1 base, there was a span of 14 bases. This CDR3 spans 15 amino acids. The germline V gene encodes CDR1 SGHNT and CDR2 YENEEA.

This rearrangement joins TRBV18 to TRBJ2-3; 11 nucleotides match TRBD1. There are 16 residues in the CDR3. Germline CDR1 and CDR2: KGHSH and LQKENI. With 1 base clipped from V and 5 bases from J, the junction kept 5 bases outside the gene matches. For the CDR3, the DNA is TGTGCCAGCTCACCACGGGCCGGGACAGGGGGAGATACGCAGTATTTT. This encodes CASSPRAGTGGDTQYF.

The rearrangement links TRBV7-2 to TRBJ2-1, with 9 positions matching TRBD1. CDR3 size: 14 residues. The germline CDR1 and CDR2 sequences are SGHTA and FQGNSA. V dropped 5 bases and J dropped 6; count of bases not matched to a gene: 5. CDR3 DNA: TGTGCCAGCAGCCCCGAGACAGGGGGCAATGAGCAGTTCTTC. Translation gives CASSPETGGNEQFF.

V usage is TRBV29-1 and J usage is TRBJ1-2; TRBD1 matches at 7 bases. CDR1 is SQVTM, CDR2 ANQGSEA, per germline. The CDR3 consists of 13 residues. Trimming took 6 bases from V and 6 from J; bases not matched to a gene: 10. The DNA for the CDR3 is TGCAGCGTCGATATCAGGGGGATGGATGGCTACACCTTC. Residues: CSVDIRGMDGYTF.

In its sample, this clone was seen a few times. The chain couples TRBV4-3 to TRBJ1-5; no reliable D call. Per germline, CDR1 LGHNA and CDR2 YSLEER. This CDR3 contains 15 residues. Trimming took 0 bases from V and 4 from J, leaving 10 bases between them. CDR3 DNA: TGCGCCAGCAGCCAAGATTTCCAGGCGAATCAGCCCCAGCATTTT. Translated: CASSQDFQANQPQHF.

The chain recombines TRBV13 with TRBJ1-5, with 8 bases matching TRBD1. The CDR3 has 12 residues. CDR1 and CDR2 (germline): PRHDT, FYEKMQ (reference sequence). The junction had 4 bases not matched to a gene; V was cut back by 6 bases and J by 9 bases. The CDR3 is CASRQGVGPQHF. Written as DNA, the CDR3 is TGTGCCAGCAGACAGGGGGTAGGGCCCCAGCATTTT.

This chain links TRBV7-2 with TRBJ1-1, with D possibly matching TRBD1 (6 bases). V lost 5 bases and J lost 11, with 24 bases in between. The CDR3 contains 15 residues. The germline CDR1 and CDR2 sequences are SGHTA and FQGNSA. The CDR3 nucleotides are TGTGCCAGCAGCCTCCTGTACAGGGACCCTTTCGGGGCTTTCTTT. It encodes CASSLLYRDPFGAFF.

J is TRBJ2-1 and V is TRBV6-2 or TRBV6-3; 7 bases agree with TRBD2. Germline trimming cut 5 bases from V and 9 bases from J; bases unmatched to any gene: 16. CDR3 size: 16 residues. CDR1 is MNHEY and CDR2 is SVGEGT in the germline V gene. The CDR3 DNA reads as TGTGCCAGCAGTACAAGGCGGGGGTCGCCCCCGGTTGAGCAGTTCTTC. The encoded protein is CASSTRRGSPPVEQFF.

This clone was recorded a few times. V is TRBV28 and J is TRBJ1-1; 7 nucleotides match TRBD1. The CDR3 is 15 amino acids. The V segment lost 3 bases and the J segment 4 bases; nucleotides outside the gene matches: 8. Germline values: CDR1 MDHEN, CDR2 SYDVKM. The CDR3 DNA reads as TGTGCCAGCAGTTTCCACAGGGGCCTCGGCACTGAAGCTTTCTTT. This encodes CASSFHRGLGTEAFF.

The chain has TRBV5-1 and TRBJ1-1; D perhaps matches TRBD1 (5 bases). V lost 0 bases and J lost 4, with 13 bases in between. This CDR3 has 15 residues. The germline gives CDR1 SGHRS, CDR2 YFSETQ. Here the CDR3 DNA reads TGCGCCAGCAGCTTGGCTACAACAGGTTTCACTGAAGCTTTCTTT. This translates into CASSLATTGFTEAFF.

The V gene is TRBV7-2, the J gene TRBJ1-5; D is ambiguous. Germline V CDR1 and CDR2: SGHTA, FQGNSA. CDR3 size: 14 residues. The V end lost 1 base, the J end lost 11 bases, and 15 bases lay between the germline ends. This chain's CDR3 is CASSLVMWAESQHF. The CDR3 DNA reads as TGTGCCAGCAGCTTAGTTATGTGGGCCGAATCCCAGCATTTT.

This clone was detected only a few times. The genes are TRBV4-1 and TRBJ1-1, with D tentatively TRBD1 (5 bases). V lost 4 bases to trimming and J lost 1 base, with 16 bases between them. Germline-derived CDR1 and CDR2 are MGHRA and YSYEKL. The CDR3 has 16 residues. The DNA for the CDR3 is TGCGCCAGCAGCCTGAGAATAGGGGAATGGAACACTGAAGCTTTCTTT. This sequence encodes CASSLRIGEWNTEAFF.